Following are 30 T cell receptor beta chains from one sample sequenced in a study of somatic mutations in cytotoxic T cells in rheumatoid arthritis. Sequencing was performed with immunoSEQ multiplex PCR; in TCRdb, only in-frame clones are kept and a portion is missing. The sample lists some 11,000 clones, 79% occurring once. Sequencing used CD8+ T cells sorted from blood. These receptors all stem from an adult with rheumatoid arthritis.

A single count supports this clone. The chain joins TRBV4-1 to TRBJ2-7; 8 bases fit TRBD2. CDR1 is MGHRA, CDR2 YSYEKL, per germline. The J segment lost 2 bases and the V segment lost 1 base, leaving 4 bases of the junction unmatched. There are 15 residues in the CDR3. CDR3 in amino acids: CASSQVPAGAYEQYF. In DNA form, the CDR3 reads TGCGCCAGCAGCCAAGTGCCAGCGGGAGCCTACGAGCAGTACTTC.

The chain employs TRBV7-8 and TRBJ1-1; perhaps TRBD1 as D (5 bases). The CDR3 runs 15 residues. Trimming removed 5 bases at V and 2 bases at J, with 15 bases between. CDR1 SGHVS and CDR2 FQNEAQ come from the germline V gene. The chain's CDR3 is CASSPGGAGNTEAFF. The CDR3 coding sequence is TGTGCCAGCAGCCCCGGTGGGGCGGGAAACACTGAAGCTTTCTTT. Full variable domain (outside the CDR3, taken from reference TRBV7-8 and TRBJ1-1): GAGVSQSPRYKVAKRGQDVALRCDPISGHVSLFWYQQALGQGPEFLTYFQNEAQLDKSGLPSDRFFAERPEGSVSTLKIQRTQQEDSAVYLCASSPGGAGNTEAFFGQGTRLTVV.

The J gene is TRBJ2-2, the V gene TRBV11-3; D possibly uses TRBD1 or TRBD2 (5 bases each). CDR3 length equals 17 residues. Germline lookup yields CDR1 SGHNT and CDR2 YENEEA. V lost 5 bases, J lost 1 base, and 17 bases lay in between. CDR3 nucleotide sequence: TGTGCCAGCAGCCCCTTCGGGGCGGCTAAGAACACCGGGGAGCTGTTTTTT. As protein: CASSPFGAAKNTGELFF. Using reference TRBV11-3 and TRBJ2-2 for the parts outside the CDR3, the full variable domain is EAGVVQSPRYKIIEKKQPVAFWCNPISGHNTLYWYLQNLGQGPELLIRYENEEAVDDSQLPKDRFSAERLKGVDSTLKIQPAELGDSAVYLCASSPFGAAKNTGELFFGEGSRLTVL.

This clone was detected only a few times. The V gene is TRBV27, the J gene TRBJ1-6, with TRBD1 identical over 8 bases. The CDR3 extends over 13 amino acids. Germline assignment: CDR1 MNHEY and CDR2 SMNVEV (reference sequence). Germline trimming cut 6 bases from V and 7 bases from J; bases unmatched to any gene: 2. The CDR3, as DNA: TGTGCCAGCAGCCGACAGGGGAATTCACCCCTCCACTTT. Translation gives CASSRQGNSPLHF.

The chain carries TRBV4-1 and TRBJ1-6, with D tentatively TRBD1 (5 bases). The CDR3 has 16 residues. The germline V and J ends were trimmed by 0 bases and 10 bases, with 16 bases remaining between them. Germline CDR1 MGHRA, CDR2 YSYEKL. In DNA, the CDR3 is TGCGCCAGCAGCCAAGACTCGACTGGGGGAATCTCACCCCTCCACTTT. Protein: CASSQDSTGGISPLHF.

In its sample, this clone was seen once. The chain links TRBV7-9 to TRBJ2-6; tentative D call: TRBD2 (6 bases). This CDR3 comprises 15 residues. Germline lookup yields CDR1 SEHNR and CDR2 FQNEAQ (reference sequence). Trimming took 4 bases from V and 1 from J, leaving 8 bases between them. The DNA of the CDR3 is TGTGCCAGCAGCTCGGGGAGGTCTGGGGCCAACGTCCTGACTTTC. Translating it yields CASSSGRSGANVLTF.

This chain connects TRBV19 to TRBJ1-1, with D maybe TRBD1 (6 bases). In germline, CDR1 is LNHDA, CDR2 SQIVND (reference sequence). V was shortened by 6 bases and J by 4 bases, with 18 bases between the two germline ends. The CDR3 runs 15 residues. The CDR3 loop reads CASSTPRDISTEAFF. The CDR3, as DNA: TGTGCCAGTAGCACACCCCGGGACATCTCCACTGAAGCTTTCTTT.

The rearrangement uses TRBV2 and TRBJ1-4, with a possible D match to TRBD1 (5 bases). This CDR3 contains 16 residues. Trimming stripped 4 bases from V and 0 bases from J, with 12 bases between. Germline-derived CDR1 and CDR2 are SNHLY and FYNNEI. This CDR3 is CASSGPGQPTNEKLFF. The CDR3 DNA follows: TGTGCCAGCAGTGGCCCGGGGCAGCCAACTAATGAAAAACTGTTTTTT.

The chain is built from TRBV7-9 and TRBJ2-3; D gene unclear. The CDR3 runs to 12 residues. Germline-derived CDR1 and CDR2 are SEHNR and FQNEAQ (reference sequence). Between the trimmed V and J ends, which lost 5 bases and 3 bases, there was a span of 6 bases. In DNA form, the CDR3 reads TGTGCCAGCAGCCCCCCTACAGATACGCAGTATTTT. Protein sequence: CASSPPTDTQYF.

The CDR3: CASSRQGDYEQYF. The CDR3 DNA reads TGTGCCAGCAGCCGACAGGGCGACTACGAGCAGTACTTC. The V call is TRBV5-8, the J call TRBJ2-7; 7 bases align to TRBD1. The V gene's germline CDR1 is SGHTS and CDR2 YDEGEE. V was clipped by 4 bases and J by 3 bases; unmatched bases: 4. This CDR3 has 13 amino acids.

The count of this clone is one. V usage is TRBV6-1 and J usage is TRBJ1-5, with D perhaps TRBD1 (6 bases). The V end was cut by 7 bases, the J end by 3 bases, with 13 bases between. Germline CDR1 and CDR2: MNHNS and SASEGT. The CDR3 covers 14 residues. The CDR3 DNA reads TGTGCCAGCAACCGCGCAGGGGACAATCAGCCCCAGCATTTT. Translating gives CASNRAGDNQPQHF.

The chain has TRBV19 and TRBJ2-2; the match to TRBD1 covers 9 bases. V gave up 7 bases and J gave up 1 base; unmatched junction bases: 4. CDR1 is LNHDA, CDR2 SQIVND, per germline (reference sequence). This CDR3 comprises 15 residues. Here the CDR3 reads CASIKDRGNTGELFF. The CDR3 DNA reads as TGTGCCAGTATAAAGGACAGGGGGAACACCGGGGAGCTGTTTTTT.

This chain connects TRBV7-8 to TRBJ2-1; a weak D match, TRBD2 (5 bases). Germline V gene lookup returns CDR1 SGHVS and CDR2 FQNEAQ. V lost 3 bases and J lost 4, with 13 bases in between. The CDR3 runs 15 residues. The CDR3 sequence is CASSFTAESYNEQFF. CDR3 nucleotides: TGTGCCAGCAGCTTTACAGCGGAATCGTACAATGAGCAGTTCTTC.

The chain has TRBV9 and TRBJ2-7, with TRBD1 matching over 8 bases. The germline V gene has CDR1 SGDLS and CDR2 YYNGEE. The CDR3 covers 15 residues. The V and J ends lost 4 bases and 2 bases, in that order; junction bases with no gene match: 8. As DNA, the CDR3 is TGTGCCAGCAGCCAGAAGACAGGGGTCGCCTACGAGCAGTACTTC. Amino acid sequence: CASSQKTGVAYEQYF. Full variable domain (outside the CDR3, taken from reference TRBV9 and TRBJ2-7): DSGVTQTPKHLITATGQRVTLRCSPRSGDLSVYWYQQSLDQGLQFLIQYYNGEERAKGNILERFSAQQFPDLHSELNLSSLELGDSALYFCASSQKTGVAYEQYFGPGTRLTVT.

This chain uses TRBV6-5 with TRBJ1-2; no clear D gene. The V gene lost 2 bases and the J gene lost 6 bases, with 16 bases spanning the gap. Germline loops: CDR1 MNHEY, CDR2 SVGAGI. The CDR3 loop spans 15 amino acids. CDR3 in DNA: TGTGCCAGCAGTTACCTTAAGAAGGGAGGAGATGGCTACACCTTC. Its translation is CASSYLKKGGDGYTF.

The genes are TRBV7-2 and TRBJ2-7; maybe TRBD2 (5 bases). CDR3 length equals 15 residues. The V gene lost 1 base and the J gene lost 0 bases, with 10 bases spanning the gap. CDR1 SGHTA and CDR2 FQGNSA come from the germline V gene. The CDR3 sequence is CASSLGLGVSYEQYF. Here the CDR3 DNA reads TGTGCCAGCAGCTTAGGACTCGGGGTCTCCTACGAGCAGTACTTC.

This rearrangement joins TRBV30 to TRBJ2-1; TRBD2 aligns across 8 bases. CDR3 length: 12 amino acids. J gave up 9 bases and V 5 bases, and 6 bases lay outside the gene matches. Germline V gene lookup returns CDR1 GTSNPN and CDR2 SVGIG (reference sequence). DNA for the CDR3: TGTGCCTGGGGGCGGGAGGAGGTTGAGCAGTTCTTC. Its protein product is CAWGREEVEQFF.

The chain carries TRBV27 and TRBJ2-1; weak D call: TRBD2 (5 bases). Trimming left V 6 bases short and J 3 bases short, with 15 bases between. CDR3 size: 15 residues. CDR1 and CDR2 (germline): MNHEY, SMNVEV (reference sequence). CDR3 in DNA: TGTGCCAGCAGCAATCCTAGCCTGGGCTACAATGAGCAGTTCTTC. Its protein product is CASSNPSLGYNEQFF.

This chain joins TRBV4-3 and TRBJ1-4; possibly TRBD1 for D (6 bases). Trimming took off 6 bases at V and 5 bases at J, with 13 bases between the two ends. The CDR3 consists of 14 residues. Germline loops: CDR1 LGHNA, CDR2 YSLEER. This CDR3 reads CASSPDSPNEKLFF. CDR3 DNA: TGCGCCAGCAGTCCGGACAGCCCAAATGAAAAACTGTTTTTT.

This chain connects TRBV7-9 to TRBJ2-2; D uncertain. Germline CDR1 is SEHNR and CDR2 is FQNEAQ (reference sequence). The CDR3 is 15 residues long. V lost 4 bases to trimming and J lost 4 bases, with 13 bases between them. CDR3 in amino acids: CASSSTERLTGELFF. CDR3 DNA: TGTGCCAGCAGCTCGACCGAAAGGCTCACCGGGGAGCTGTTTTTT.

The rearrangement joins TRBV7-8 to TRBJ1-4, with D maybe TRBD1 (5 bases). Trimming took 2 bases from V and 5 from J, leaving 21 bases between them. Germline CDR1 reads SGHVS; CDR2 reads FQNEAQ. This CDR3 contains 18 residues. The CDR3 DNA reads TGTGCCAGCAGCTTATACGGGATCGAGACAGTGGGGAATGAAAAACTGTTTTTT. It codes for CASSLYGIETVGNEKLFF.

The chain uses TRBV7-8 and TRBJ2-5; D unresolved. The J call may be mistaken, given a closer DNA end match to TRBJ2-7. CDR1 is SGHVS, CDR2 FQNEAQ, per germline. The CDR3 totals 13 residues. In DNA, the CDR3 is TGTGCCAGCAGCTTAGACCCGGCCTACGAGCAGTACTTC. As protein: CASSLDPAYEQYF.

The chain carries TRBV5-5 and TRBJ1-6; D is uncertain. V lost 2 bases and J 5 bases, leaving 11 bases between the germline ends. This CDR3 region has 15 residues. Germline CDR1 and CDR2: SGHKS and YYEKEE (reference sequence). This CDR3 reads CASSFSEFHNSPLHF. For the CDR3, the DNA is TGTGCCAGCAGCTTTTCGGAGTTTCATAATTCACCCCTCCACTTT.

This clone was seen only a few times. The rearrangement joins TRBV7-9 to TRBJ1-1, with D possibly being TRBD1 (5 bases). CDR1 SEHNR and CDR2 FQNEAQ come from the germline V gene (reference sequence). The CDR3 totals 11 residues. Between the trimmed V and J ends, which lost 3 bases and 8 bases, there was a span of 7 bases. CDR3: CASSFGAEAFF. CDR3 coding DNA: TGTGCCAGCAGCTTTGGGGCAGAAGCTTTCTTT.

The chain joins TRBV7-9 to TRBJ1-2; D might be TRBD1 (5 bases). The length of the CDR3 is 16 residues. Germline CDR1 SEHNR, CDR2 FQNEAQ (reference sequence). The V end was cut by 4 bases, the J end by 6 bases, with 21 bases between. The CDR3 region has the DNA TGTGCCAGCAGCTCACCGGGACGGACGCTGAGCAATGGCTACACCTTC. Its translation is CASSSPGRTLSNGYTF.

The J gene is TRBJ2-7, the V gene TRBV28, with 7 bases aligning to TRBD1. This CDR3 is built from 15 residues. V gave up 6 bases and J gave up 2 bases; unmatched junction bases: 10. The germline V gene has CDR1 MDHEN and CDR2 SYDVKM. The CDR3 region has the DNA TGTGCCAGCAGAACTGCCGGGACAGAGACCTACGAGCAGTACTTC. The encoded protein is CASRTAGTETYEQYF.

V is TRBV27 and J is TRBJ2-7; D might be TRBD2 (5 bases). The ends were cut back, 5 bases at V and 3 bases at J, with 20 bases in the middle. CDR1 and CDR2 (germline): MNHEY, SMNVEV (reference sequence). The CDR3 runs to 16 residues. CDR3 protein: CASSGNLGYGGYEQYF. The CDR3 DNA reads TGTGCCAGCAGTGGCAACCTCGGTTATGGAGGCTACGAGCAGTACTTC.

This clone showed up just a few times. The V and J genes are TRBV12-5 and TRBJ2-1; D not certain. The CDR3 sequence is 13 residues long. V lost 1 base and J 4 bases, leaving 5 bases between the germline ends. Germline CDR1 reads LGHNT; CDR2 reads FRNRAP. The CDR3 DNA sequence: TGTGCTAGTGGTTTGGGGGATTACAATGAGCAGTTCTTC. Its translation: CASGLGDYNEQFF. Looking up the rest from reference TRBV12-5 and TRBJ2-1 gives the full variable domain: DARVTQTPRHKVTEMGQEVTMRCQPILGHNTVFWYRQTMMQGLELLAYFRNRAPLDDSGMPKDRFSAEMPDATLATLKIQPSEPRDSAVYFCASGLGDYNEQFFGPGTRLTVL.

This clone occurred once. This chain uses TRBV28 with TRBJ2-1; tentatively, D is TRBD2 (5 bases). Germline lookup yields CDR1 MDHEN and CDR2 SYDVKM. Trimming cost V 4 bases and J 2 bases, with 15 bases left between them. This CDR3 contains 16 residues. CDR3: CASSSQSGYAYNEQFF. CDR3 nucleotide sequence: TGTGCCAGCAGTTCCCAAAGCGGATATGCCTACAATGAGCAGTTCTTC.

V and J are TRBV30 and TRBJ2-5; unclear D gene. CDR3 length equals 12 residues. V was cut by 2 bases and J by 5 bases, with 9 bases left in between. Germline CDR1 is GTSNPN and CDR2 is SVGIG (reference sequence). The CDR3: CAWSPDRETQYF. The CDR3 DNA sequence: TGTGCCTGGAGTCCCGACCGGGAGACCCAGTACTTC.